This is a list of T cell receptor beta chains from one sample in a study of shared clonotypes between healthy human individuals. Assay used: immunoSEQ multiplex PCR; TCRdb lists only in-frame clones, some missing. The table lists about 2.5 million clones, less than 95% of them singletons. Sequenced material: naive CD4+ T cells from PBMCs. The receptor set was obtained from a young man in good health. Some clones in this sample may be carry-over from other donors' samples. Each CDR3 is given with its conserved first and last residue. The D gene is left open where the match is weak. Size values are once, few and many counts, or a class for expanded clones, and some rows have none.

CASSFSPGGNWETQYF	TGTGCCAGCAGCTTCTCCCCAGGGGGCAATTGGGAGACCCAGTACTTC	TRBV7-2	TRBJ2-5	.	TRBD1
CASSGQVTGELFF	TGTGCCAGCAGCGGACAGGTAACCGGGGAGCTGTTTTTT	TRBV9	TRBJ2-2	.	.
CAWGTERRGNEQFF	TGTGCCTGGGGGACAGAGAGACGAGGGAATGAGCAGTTCTTC	TRBV30	TRBJ2-1	.	TRBD1
CASSPPGTGGGGEKLFF	TGTGCCAGCAGCCCCCCCGGGACAGGGGGCGGGGGTGAAAAACTGTTTTTT	TRBV28	TRBJ1-4	once	TRBD1
CASSPPDRTYEQYF	TGTGCCAGCTCACCACCGGACAGGACCTACGAGCAGTACTTC	TRBV18	TRBJ2-7	.	TRBD1
CAISESRSVKSGKDEQFF	TGTGCCATCAGTGAGTCTCGGTCAGTCAAGTCCGGTAAAGATGAGCAGTTCTTC	TRBV10-3	TRBJ2-1	.	.
CASSYSPSPRYNEQFF	TGTGCCAGCAGTTACAGCCCTAGCCCTAGGTACAATGAGCAGTTCTTC	TRBV6-6	TRBJ2-1	once	.
CASSPDRGHQPQHF	TGTGCCAGCTCACCCGACAGGGGGCACCAGCCCCAGCATTTT	TRBV18	TRBJ1-5	.	TRBD1
CASSSQGAGNEQFF	TGTGCCAGCAGTTCACAGGGGGCGGGGAATGAGCAGTTCTTC	TRBV2	TRBJ2-1	.	TRBD1
CASSLPTDTQYF	TGCGCCAGCAGCTTGCCCACAGATACGCAGTATTTT	TRBV5-1	TRBJ2-3	.	.
CASSIGLVETQYF	TGTGCCAGCTCAATTGGACTAGTGGAGACCCAGTACTTC	TRBV18	TRBJ2-5	.	TRBD2
CAIKGPDQPQHF	TGCGCCATTAAGGGGCCGGATCAGCCCCAGCATTTT	TRBV4-1	TRBJ1-5	.	.
CARRADPLRVQYF	TGTGCCCGCCGAGCGGATCCTCTACGAGTGCAGTACTTC	TRBV6-7	TRBJ2-7	.	.
CASSSPGQGAREQYF	TGTGCCAGCAGTTCACCGGGACAGGGTGCGAGGGAGCAGTACTTC	TRBV28	TRBJ2-7	few	TRBD1
CASSEAAGEYF	TGTGCCAGCAGTGAAGCGGCAGGAGAGTACTTC	TRBV2	TRBJ2-7	.	.
CASSESGEQYF	TGTGCCAGCAGTGAGTCGGGCGAGCAGTACTTC	TRBV2	TRBJ2-7	.	.
CASSPWGSSGRPEQFF	TGCGCCAGCAGCCCATGGGGGAGTAGCGGGAGGCCTGAGCAGTTCTTC	TRBV4-1	TRBJ2-1	once	TRBD2
CASSIERSGSNTGELFF	TGTGCCAGTAGTATAGAGCGTAGCGGGAGCAACACCGGGGAGCTGTTTTTT	TRBV19	TRBJ2-2	.	TRBD2
CAISEGQASGEQYF	TGTGCCATCAGTGAGGGACAGGCGTCCGGCGAGCAGTACTTC	TRBV10-3	TRBJ2-7	.	TRBD1
CASSDPGHPSGNTIYF	TGTGCCAGCAGTGACCCAGGGCACCCCTCTGGAAACACCATATATTTT	TRBV6-1	TRBJ1-3	.	.
CASSLDGTAYNSPLHF	TGCGCCAGCAGCTTGGATGGGACTGCTTATAATTCACCCCTCCACTTT	TRBV5-1	TRBJ1-6	.	.
CASSASPWSSADTQYF	TGTGCCAGCAGTGCTTCCCCTTGGAGCTCCGCAGATACGCAGTATTTT	TRBV6-1	TRBJ2-3	.	.
CASSFGVAGTREQYF	TGTGCCAGCAGCTTTGGGGTAGCGGGCACTCGGGAGCAGTACTTC	TRBV11-2	TRBJ2-7	.	TRBD2
CASSYTKQGTTYEQYF	TGTGCCAGCAGTTACACCAAACAGGGGACGACCTACGAGCAGTACTTC	TRBV6-5	TRBJ2-7	.	TRBD1
CAIRGGYEQYF	TGTGCCATCAGGGGCGGGTACGAGCAGTACTTC	TRBV10-3	TRBJ2-7	.	.
CASSQESAPASGYTF	TGCGCCAGCAGCCAAGAGTCTGCCCCCGCGAGTGGCTACACCTTC	TRBV4-3	TRBJ1-2	.	.
CASSFVGQNPQETQYF	TGTGCCAGCAGCTTTGTCGGGCAAAACCCGCAAGAGACCCAGTACTTC	TRBV7-2	TRBJ2-5	.	.
CASSLQSFRREAQETQYF	TGTGCCAGCAGCTTACAGTCTTTCCGGCGGGAGGCCCAAGAGACCCAGTACTTC	TRBV7-9	TRBJ2-5	.	TRBD2
CATSRSPGLARTGELFF	TGTGCCACCAGCAGGTCACCGGGACTAGCGCGAACCGGGGAGCTGTTTTTT	TRBV15	TRBJ2-2	.	TRBD2
CASSNTGWETQYF	TGTGCCAGCAGTAACACAGGGTGGGAGACCCAGTACTTC	TRBV27	TRBJ2-5	.	.
CASRQSLTYGYTF	TGTGCCAGTAGACAGTCTTTGACCTATGGCTACACCTTC	TRBV28	TRBJ1-2	.	.
CASSIGTGLAGGGETQYF	TGCGCCAGCAGCATAGGCACCGGACTAGCGGGAGGAGGAGAGACCCAGTACTTC	TRBV5-1	TRBJ2-5	.	TRBD2
CASSETLAGVRYEQFF	TGTGCCAGCAGTGAGACTCTAGCGGGAGTCAGGTATGAGCAGTTCTTC	TRBV6-1	TRBJ2-1	once	TRBD2
CASSVLGRETGELFF	TGTGCCAGCAGCGTGCTGGGTAGGGAAACCGGGGAGCTGTTTTTT	TRBV9	TRBJ2-2	.	.
CASSIQTGGVAGYTF	TGTGCCAGCAGTATCCAGACAGGGGGCGTCGCTGGCTACACCTTC	TRBV6-6	TRBJ1-2	.	TRBD1
CASSPQGGEQYF	TGTGCCAGCAGCCCCCAGGGCGGGGAGCAGTACTTC	TRBV7-9	TRBJ2-7	.	.
CASSDSRANSYEQYF	TGTGCCAGCAGTGATTCCAGAGCCAACTCCTACGAGCAGTACTTC	TRBV25-1	TRBJ2-7	.	.
CASSYVAMNTEAFF	TGCGCCAGCTCGTACGTCGCCATGAACACTGAAGCTTTCTTT	TRBV5-1	TRBJ1-1	.	.
CASSPTPDRLYGYTF	TGTGCCAGCAGTCCGACCCCGGACAGGCTCTATGGCTACACCTTC	TRBV28	TRBJ1-2	.	TRBD1
CASSQVAGFHNEQFF	TGTGCCAGCAGCCAAGTGGCGGGATTCCACAATGAGCAGTTCTTC	TRBV4-2	TRBJ2-1	.	.
CASAWTDTQYF	TGTGCCAGCGCCTGGACAGATACGCAGTATTTT	TRBV6-1	TRBJ2-3	once	.
CASSDRHPLRDPKRGYGYTF	TGTGCCAGCAGTGACCGCCACCCCCTTAGAGATCCGAAAAGGGGCTATGGCTACACCTTC	TRBV6-1	TRBJ1-2	.	.